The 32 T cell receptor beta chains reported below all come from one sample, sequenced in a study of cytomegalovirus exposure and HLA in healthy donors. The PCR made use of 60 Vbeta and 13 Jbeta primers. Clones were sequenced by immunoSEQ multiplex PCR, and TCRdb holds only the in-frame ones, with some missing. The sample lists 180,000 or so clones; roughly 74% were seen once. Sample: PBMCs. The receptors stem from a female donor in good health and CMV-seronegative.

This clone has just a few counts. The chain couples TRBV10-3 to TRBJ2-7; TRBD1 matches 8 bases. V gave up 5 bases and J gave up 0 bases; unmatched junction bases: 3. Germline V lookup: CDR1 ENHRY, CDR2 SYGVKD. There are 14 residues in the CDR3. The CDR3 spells CAISQDRVSYEQYF. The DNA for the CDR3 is TGTGCCATCAGTCAGGACAGGGTCTCCTACGAGCAGTACTTC.

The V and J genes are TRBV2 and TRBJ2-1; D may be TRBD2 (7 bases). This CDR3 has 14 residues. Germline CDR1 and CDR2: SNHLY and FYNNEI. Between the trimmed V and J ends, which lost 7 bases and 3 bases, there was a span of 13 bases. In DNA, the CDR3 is TGTGCCAGCAAGGCGGGGGCGGGCTACAATGAGCAGTTCTTC. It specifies CASKAGAGYNEQFF.

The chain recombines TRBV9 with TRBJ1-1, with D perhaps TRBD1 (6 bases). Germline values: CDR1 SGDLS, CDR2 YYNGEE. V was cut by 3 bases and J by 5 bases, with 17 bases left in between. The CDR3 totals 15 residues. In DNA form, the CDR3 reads TGTGCCAGCAGCGGAGGGCTGGGGGCGATGACTGAAGCTTTCTTT. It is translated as CASSGGLGAMTEAFF.

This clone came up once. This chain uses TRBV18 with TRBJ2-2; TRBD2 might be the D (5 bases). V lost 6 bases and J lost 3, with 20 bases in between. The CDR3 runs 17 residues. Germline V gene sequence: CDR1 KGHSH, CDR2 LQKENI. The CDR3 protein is CASSDIGETTYTGELFF. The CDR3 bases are TGTGCCAGCTCCGACATCGGGGAGACGACGTACACCGGGGAGCTGTTTTTT.

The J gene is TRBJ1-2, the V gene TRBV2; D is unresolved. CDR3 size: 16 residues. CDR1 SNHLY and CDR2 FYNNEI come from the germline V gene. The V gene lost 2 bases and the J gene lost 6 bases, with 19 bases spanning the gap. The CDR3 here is CASSESPLGGLHGYTF. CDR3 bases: TGTGCCAGCAGTGAATCGCCGCTAGGCGGGCTCCATGGCTACACCTTC.

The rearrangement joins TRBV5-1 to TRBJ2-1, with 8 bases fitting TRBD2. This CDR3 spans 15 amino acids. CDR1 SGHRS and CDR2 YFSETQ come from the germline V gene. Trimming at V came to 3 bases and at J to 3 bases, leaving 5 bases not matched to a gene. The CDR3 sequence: CASSYEAGVYNEQFF. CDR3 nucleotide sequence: TGCGCCAGCAGCTATGAAGCGGGGGTCTACAATGAGCAGTTCTTC.

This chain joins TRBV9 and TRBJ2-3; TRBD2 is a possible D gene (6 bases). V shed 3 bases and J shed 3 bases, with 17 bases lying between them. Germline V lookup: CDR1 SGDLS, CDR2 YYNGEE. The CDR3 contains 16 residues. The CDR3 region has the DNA TGTGCCAGCAGCGCACCGACTAGAGGACGGACAGATACGCAGTATTTT. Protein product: CASSAPTRGRTDTQYF.

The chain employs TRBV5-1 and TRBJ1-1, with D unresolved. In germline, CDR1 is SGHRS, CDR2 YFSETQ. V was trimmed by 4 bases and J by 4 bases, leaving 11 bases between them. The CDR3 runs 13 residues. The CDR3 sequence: CASSREEGTEAFF. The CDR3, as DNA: TGCGCCAGCAGCCGGGAAGAGGGCACTGAAGCTTTCTTT. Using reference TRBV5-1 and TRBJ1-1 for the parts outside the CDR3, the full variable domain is KAGVTQTPRYLIKTRGQQVTLSCSPISGHRSVSWYQQTPGQGLQFLFEYFSETQRNKGNFPGRFSGRQFSNSRSEMNVSTLELGDSALYLCASSREEGTEAFFGQGTRLTVV.

CDR3 DNA sequence: TGTGCCAGCAGTGTGGGAGGGACTGAAGCTTTCTTT. It yields the protein CASSVGGTEAFF. The chain combines TRBV6-5 with TRBJ1-1; D is undetermined. Germline loops: CDR1 MNHEY, CDR2 SVGAGI. The CDR3 sequence is 12 residues long. Trimming took 5 bases from V and 5 from J, leaving 9 bases between them.

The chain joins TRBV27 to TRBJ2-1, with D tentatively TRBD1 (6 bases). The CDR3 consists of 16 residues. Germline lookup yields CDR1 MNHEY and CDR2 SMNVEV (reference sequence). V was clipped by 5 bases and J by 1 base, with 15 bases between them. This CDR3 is CASSPSGTLSYNEQFF. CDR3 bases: TGTGCCAGCAGTCCCTCGGGGACATTATCCTACAATGAGCAGTTCTTC.

CDR3 sequence reads: CASSLGWRGGLDEQFF. CDR3 nucleotides: TGTGCCAGCAGCTTAGGGTGGCGGGGGGGCCTCGATGAGCAGTTCTTC. The V gene is TRBV7-2, the J gene TRBJ2-1; 9 bases map to TRBD2. This CDR3 has 16 residues. The J segment lost 8 bases and the V segment lost 1 base, leaving 9 bases of the junction unmatched. Germline-derived CDR1 and CDR2 are SGHTA and FQGNSA.

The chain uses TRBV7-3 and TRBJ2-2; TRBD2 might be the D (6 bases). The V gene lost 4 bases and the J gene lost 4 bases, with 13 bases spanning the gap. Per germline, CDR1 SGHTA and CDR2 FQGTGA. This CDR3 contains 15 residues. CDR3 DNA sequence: TGTGCCAGCAGCTCGGGACTCCGCGGCACCGGGGAGCTGTTTTTT. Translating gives CASSSGLRGTGELFF.

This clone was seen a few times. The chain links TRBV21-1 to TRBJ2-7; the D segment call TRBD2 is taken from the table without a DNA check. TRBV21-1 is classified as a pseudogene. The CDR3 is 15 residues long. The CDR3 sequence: CASSKRELLPYEQYF. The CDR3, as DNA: TGTGCCAGCAGCAAACGGGAGTTACTCCCCTACGAGCAGTACTTC.

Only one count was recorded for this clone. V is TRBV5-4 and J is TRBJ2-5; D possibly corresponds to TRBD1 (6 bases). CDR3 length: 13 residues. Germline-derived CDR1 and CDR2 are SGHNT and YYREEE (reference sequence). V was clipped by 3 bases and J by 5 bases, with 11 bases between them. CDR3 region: CASSSKTGETQYF. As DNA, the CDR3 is TGTGCCAGCAGCTCGAAAACAGGGGAGACCCAGTACTTC. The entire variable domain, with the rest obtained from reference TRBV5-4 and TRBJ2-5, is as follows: ETGVTQSPTHLIKTRGQQVTLRCSSQSGHNTVSWYQQALGQGPQFIFQYYREEENGRGNFPPRFSGLQFPNYSSELNVNALELDDSALYLCASSSKTGETQYFGPGTRLLVL.

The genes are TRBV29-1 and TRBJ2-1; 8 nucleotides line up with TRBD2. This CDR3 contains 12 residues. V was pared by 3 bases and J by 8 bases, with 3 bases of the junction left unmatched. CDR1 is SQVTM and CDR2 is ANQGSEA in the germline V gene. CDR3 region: CSVDSGGHEQFF. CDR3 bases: TGCAGCGTTGACTCGGGGGGGCATGAGCAGTTCTTC.

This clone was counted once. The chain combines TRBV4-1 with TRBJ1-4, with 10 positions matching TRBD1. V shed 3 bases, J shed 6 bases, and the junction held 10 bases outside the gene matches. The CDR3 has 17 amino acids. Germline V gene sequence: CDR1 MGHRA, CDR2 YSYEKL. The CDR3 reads CASSHTIGTGVDEKLFF. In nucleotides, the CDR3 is TGCGCCAGCAGCCACACGATCGGGACAGGGGTGGATGAAAAACTGTTTTTT.

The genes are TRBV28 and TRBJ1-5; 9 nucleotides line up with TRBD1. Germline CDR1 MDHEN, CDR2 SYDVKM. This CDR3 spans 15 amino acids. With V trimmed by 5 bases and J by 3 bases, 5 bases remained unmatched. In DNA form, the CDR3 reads TGTGCCAGCAGTAAGGACAGGGGATACAATCAGCCCCAGCATTTT. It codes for CASSKDRGYNQPQHF.

The CDR3 sequence is CASSPYREMNTEAFF. CDR3 coding DNA: TGTGCCAGCAGTCCATACAGGGAAATGAACACTGAAGCTTTCTTT. The V gene is TRBV27, the J gene TRBJ1-1, with D perhaps matching TRBD1 (6 bases). The V and J ends lost 5 bases and 0 bases respectively, with 13 bases between them. Germline V lookup: CDR1 MNHEY, CDR2 SMNVEV (reference sequence). The CDR3 length is 15 residues.

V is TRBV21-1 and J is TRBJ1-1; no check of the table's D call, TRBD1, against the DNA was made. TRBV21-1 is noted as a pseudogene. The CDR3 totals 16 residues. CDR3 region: CASSSTGGDWNTEAFF. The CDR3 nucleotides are TGTGCCAGCAGTTCCACAGGGGGCGATTGGAACACTGAAGCTTTCTTT.

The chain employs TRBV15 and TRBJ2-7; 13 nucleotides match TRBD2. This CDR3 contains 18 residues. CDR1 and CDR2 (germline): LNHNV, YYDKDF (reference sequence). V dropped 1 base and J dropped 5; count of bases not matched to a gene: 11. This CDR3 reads CATSRAQPFGLAGDEQYF. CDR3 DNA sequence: TGTGCCACCAGCAGAGCCCAACCCTTTGGACTAGCGGGAGACGAGCAGTACTTC.

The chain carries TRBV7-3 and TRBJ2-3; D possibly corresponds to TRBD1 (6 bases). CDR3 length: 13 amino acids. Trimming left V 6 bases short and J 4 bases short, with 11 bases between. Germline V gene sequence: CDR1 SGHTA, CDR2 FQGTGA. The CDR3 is CASSTGLADTQYF. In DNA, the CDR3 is TGTGCCAGCAGTACAGGGCTAGCAGATACGCAGTATTTT.

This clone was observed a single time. CDR3 region: CASSPLGPNQPQHF. Here the CDR3 DNA reads TGTGCCAGCAGTCCCCTAGGCCCCAATCAGCCCCAGCATTTT. This chain connects TRBV6-6 to TRBJ1-5; D remains unclear. Germline CDR1 reads MNHNY; CDR2 reads SVGAGI (reference sequence). This CDR3 has 14 amino acids. V gave up 5 bases and J gave up 3 bases, with 11 bases separating them.

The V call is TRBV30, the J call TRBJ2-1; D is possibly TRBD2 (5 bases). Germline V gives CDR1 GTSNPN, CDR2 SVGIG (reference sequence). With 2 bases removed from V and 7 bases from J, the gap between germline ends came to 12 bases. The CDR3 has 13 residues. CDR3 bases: TGTGCCTGGAGTATGGACTTAAGGAATGAGCAGTTCTTC. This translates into CAWSMDLRNEQFF.

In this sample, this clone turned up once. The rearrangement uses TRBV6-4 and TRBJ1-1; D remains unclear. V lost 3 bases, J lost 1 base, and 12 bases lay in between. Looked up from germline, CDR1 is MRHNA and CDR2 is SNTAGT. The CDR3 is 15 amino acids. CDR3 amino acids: CASSEVTDPNTEAFF. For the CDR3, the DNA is TGTGCCAGCAGTGAGGTGACTGACCCGAACACTGAAGCTTTCTTT.

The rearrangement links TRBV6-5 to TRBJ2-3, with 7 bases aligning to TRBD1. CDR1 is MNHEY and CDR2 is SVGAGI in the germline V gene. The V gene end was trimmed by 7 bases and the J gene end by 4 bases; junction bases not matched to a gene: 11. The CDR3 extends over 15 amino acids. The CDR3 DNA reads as TGTGCCAGCACTCTTACCGGGACAGCCTCAGATACGCAGTATTTT. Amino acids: CASTLTGTASDTQYF.

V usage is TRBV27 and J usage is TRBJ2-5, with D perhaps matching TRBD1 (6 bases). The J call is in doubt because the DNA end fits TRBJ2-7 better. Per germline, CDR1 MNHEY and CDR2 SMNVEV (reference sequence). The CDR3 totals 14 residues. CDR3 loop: CASSLQGQTYEQYF. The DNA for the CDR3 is TGTGCCAGCAGCCTACAGGGTCAAACCTACGAGCAGTACTTC.

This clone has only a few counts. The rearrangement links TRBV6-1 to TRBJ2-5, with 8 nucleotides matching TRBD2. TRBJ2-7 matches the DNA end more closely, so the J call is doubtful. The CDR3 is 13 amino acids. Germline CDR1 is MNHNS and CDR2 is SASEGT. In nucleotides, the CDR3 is TGTGCCAGCAGTGCGGGGGGGTGGGACGAGCAGTACTTC. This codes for CASSAGGWDEQYF.

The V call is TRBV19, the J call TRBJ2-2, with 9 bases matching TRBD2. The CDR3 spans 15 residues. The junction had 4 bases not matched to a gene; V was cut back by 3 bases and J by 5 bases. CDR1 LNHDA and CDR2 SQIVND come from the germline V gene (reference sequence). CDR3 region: CASSILAGSTGELFF. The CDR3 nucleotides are TGTGCCAGTAGTATCCTAGCGGGAAGTACCGGGGAGCTGTTTTTT. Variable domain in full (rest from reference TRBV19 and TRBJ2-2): DGGITQSPKYLFRKEGQNVTLSCEQNLNHDAMYWYRQDPGQGLRLIYYSQIVNDFQKGDIAEGYSVSREKKESFPLTVTSAQKNPTAFYLCASSILAGSTGELFFGEGSRLTVL.

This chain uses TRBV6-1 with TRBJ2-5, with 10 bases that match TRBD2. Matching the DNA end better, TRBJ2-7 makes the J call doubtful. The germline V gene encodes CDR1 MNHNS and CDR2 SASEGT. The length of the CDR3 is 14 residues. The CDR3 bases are TGTGCCAGCACGACTAGCGGGCTATCCTACGAGCAGTACTTC. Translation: CASTTSGLSYEQYF.

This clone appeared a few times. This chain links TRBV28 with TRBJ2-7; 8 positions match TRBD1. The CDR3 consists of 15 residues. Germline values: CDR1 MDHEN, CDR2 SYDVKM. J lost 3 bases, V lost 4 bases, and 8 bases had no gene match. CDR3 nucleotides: TGTGCCAGCAGTTCCCCGGGACAGGAAGTCTACGAGCAGTACTTC. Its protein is CASSSPGQEVYEQYF.

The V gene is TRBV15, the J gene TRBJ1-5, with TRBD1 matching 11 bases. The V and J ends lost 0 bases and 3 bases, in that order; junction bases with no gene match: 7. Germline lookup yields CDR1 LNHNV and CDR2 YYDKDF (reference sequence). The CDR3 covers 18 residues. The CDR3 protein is CATSRDYGTGGDNQPQHF. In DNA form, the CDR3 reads TGTGCCACCAGCAGAGATTATGGGACAGGGGGGGACAATCAGCCCCAGCATTTT.

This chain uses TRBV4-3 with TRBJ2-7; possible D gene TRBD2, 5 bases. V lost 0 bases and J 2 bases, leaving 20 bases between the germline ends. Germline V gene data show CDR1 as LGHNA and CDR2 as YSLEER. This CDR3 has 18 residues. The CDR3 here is CASSQDIPRGSGTYEQYF. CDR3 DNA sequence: TGCGCCAGCAGCCAAGATATCCCCCGGGGAAGCGGAACCTACGAGCAGTACTTC.